The 18 T cell receptor beta chains presented below share a single source sample, sequenced in a study of a mutant IDH1 vaccine in newly diagnosed glioma (dated by TCRdb to the early 2020s). Libraries came from the immunoSEQ multiplex PCR assay. Held by TCRdb, this immuneACCESS table contains in-frame sequences only and omits some clones. Under half of the omission traces to an unresolved V gene where checked; the cause of the rest is unknown. The sample table holds under 70,000 clones, of which 84% were seen once. Clones ranked in the top ten supply about an eighth of the sample. No cognate antigen is known for these TCRs. The time point label, read with the paper, signifies: week 23, last vaccination. Each vaccine dose, consisting of 300 ug of a 20-mer mutant IDH1 peptide in Montanide, was administered subcutaneously with topical imiquimod. Sample: PBMCs, taken from a glioma patient whose treatment included an IDH1 peptide vaccine. Receptors originate from a man between 18 and 29 years old with glioma.

V gene TRBV7-8 combines with J gene TRBJ2-5; 12 nucleotides agree with TRBD2. The CDR3 has 17 residues. V dropped 4 bases and J dropped 5; count of bases not matched to a gene: 11. Per germline, CDR1 SGHVS and CDR2 FQNEAQ. This CDR3 reads CASSSTRSSGRAETQYF. In DNA, the CDR3 is TGTGCCAGCAGCTCCACGCGCTCTAGCGGGAGGGCGGAGACCCAGTACTTC. Supplemented by reference TRBV7-8 and TRBJ2-5, the full variable domain reads GAGVSQSPRYKVAKRGQDVALRCDPISGHVSLFWYQQALGQGPEFLTYFQNEAQLDKSGLPSDRFFAERPEGSVSTLKIQRTQQEDSAVYLCASSSTRSSGRAETQYFGPGTRLLVL.

This chain links TRBV5-1 with TRBJ1-4; D unclear. This CDR3 contains 14 residues. Deletions cut 0 bases from V and 7 bases from J, with 10 bases between. Per the germline V gene, CDR1 is SGHRS and CDR2 is YFSETQ. CDR3 bases: TGCGCCAGCAGCTTGGAATCGGCGAGTGAAAAACTGTTTTTT. Protein sequence: CASSLESASEKLFF.

The genes are TRBV2 and TRBJ2-5; D perhaps matches TRBD1 (6 bases). This CDR3 has 13 residues. V was clipped by 10 bases and J by 3 bases, with 15 bases between them. The germline gives CDR1 SNHLY, CDR2 FYNNEI. The CDR3 region has the DNA TGTGCCACAGAGGGGGACCGAGAAGAGACCCAGTACTTC. It is translated as CATEGDREETQYF. Full variable domain (remainder filled in from reference TRBV2 and TRBJ2-5): EPEVTQTPSHQVTQMGQEVILRCVPISNHLYFYWYRQILGQKVEFLVSFYNNEISEKSEIFDDQFSVERPDGSNFTLKIRSTKLEDSAMYFCATEGDREETQYFGPGTRLLVL.

This clone was counted a single time. The rearrangement joins TRBV6-1 to TRBJ1-1; no clear D gene. V lost 1 base to trimming and J lost 4 bases, with 10 bases between them. The CDR3 is made up of 14 amino acids. Germline-derived CDR1 and CDR2 are MNHNS and SASEGT. The chain's CDR3 is CASSEGGVVTEAFF. CDR3 bases: TGTGCCAGCAGTGAAGGAGGCGTAGTCACTGAAGCTTTCTTT.

CDR3 loop: CSVRRDGELFF. The DNA for the CDR3 is TGCAGCGTTCGTAGGGACGGGGAGCTGTTTTTT. J is TRBJ2-2 and V is TRBV29-1; D gene unclear. Germline V gene data show CDR1 as SQVTM and CDR2 as ANQGSEA. CDR3 length: 11 amino acids. V was pared by 5 bases and J by 7 bases, with 8 bases between.

The chain employs TRBV7-2 and TRBJ1-2; no clear D. The CDR3 has 13 amino acids. Germline values: CDR1 SGHTA, CDR2 FQGNSA. The V and J ends lost 5 bases and 1 base respectively, with 8 bases between them. The CDR3 DNA follows: TGTGCCAGCAGCCAAGACTTTAACTATGGCTACACCTTC. Translating gives CASSQDFNYGYTF.

The genes are TRBV23-1 and TRBJ2-1, with 12 nucleotides matching TRBD2. TRBV23-1 is filed as an ORF, its function uncertain. V lost 0 bases, J lost 7 bases, and 22 bases stayed unmatched. The CDR3 consists of 22 residues. As DNA, the CDR3 is TGCGCCAGCAGTCAATCTAGGACTAGCGGGGTAAAGGTGCCCCCGATTCCGAATGAGCAGTTCTTC. Its translation is CASSQSRTSGVKVPPIPNEQFF.

V usage is TRBV7-9 and J usage is TRBJ1-3, with a tentative D call TRBD1 (6 bases). CDR3 size: 16 residues. The V and J ends lost 6 bases and 2 bases respectively, with 17 bases between them. Germline V gives CDR1 SEHNR, CDR2 FQNEAQ (reference sequence). In nucleotides, the CDR3 is TGTGCCAGCAGTCTTGAGTCGGGGGCCCCTGGAAACACCATATATTTT. Residues: CASSLESGAPGNTIYF.

The chain uses TRBV5-8 and TRBJ1-1, with D perhaps matching TRBD1 (6 bases). Germline CDR1 reads SGHTS; CDR2 reads YDEGEE. The CDR3 runs 15 residues. The V end lost 4 bases, the J end lost 1 base, and 14 bases lay between the germline ends. CDR3 in amino acids: CASSGPGTPNTEAFF. CDR3 nucleotides: TGTGCCAGCAGCGGTCCCGGGACACCGAACACTGAAGCTTTCTTT.

The chain couples TRBV21-1 to TRBJ1-2; TRBD1 is taken as the D call from the table, unchecked against the DNA. TRBV21-1 counts as a pseudogene. The CDR3 is 15 residues long. DNA for the CDR3: TGTGCCAGCAGCTCACCCTCACAGGTTACTTATGGCTACACCTTC. This sequence encodes CASSSPSQVTYGYTF.

The V and J genes are TRBV13 and TRBJ1-2, with no clear D. CDR3 length equals 14 residues. Germline CDR1 PRHDT, CDR2 FYEKMQ (reference sequence). Between the trimmed V and J ends, which lost 0 bases and 8 bases, there was a span of 13 bases. The CDR3 region has the DNA TGTGCCAGCAGCTTAGGATGGCCCACCGACGGCTACACCTTC. Translated, it gives CASSLGWPTDGYTF.

The rearrangement joins TRBV28 to TRBJ1-5; D is undetermined. This CDR3 spans 17 amino acids. Trimming took 1 base from V and 3 from J, leaving 16 bases between them. Germline values: CDR1 MDHEN, CDR2 SYDVKM. The CDR3 sequence is CASSLLGAGGVNQPQHF. DNA for the CDR3: TGTGCCAGCAGTTTATTGGGTGCCGGTGGGGTCAATCAGCCCCAGCATTTT. Full variable domain (missing parts from reference TRBV28 and TRBJ1-5): DVKVTQSSRYLVKRTGEKVFLECVQDMDHENMFWYRQDPGLGLRLIYFSYDVKMKEKGDIPEGYSVSREKKERFSLILESASTNQTSMYLCASSLLGAGGVNQPQHFGDGTRLSIL.

The gene calls are TRBV15 and TRBJ1-5, with 8 positions matching TRBD1. V lost 7 bases to trimming and J lost 2 bases; unmatched junction nucleotides: 7. Germline V lookup: CDR1 LNHNV, CDR2 YYDKDF (reference sequence). The CDR3 spans 15 residues. This chain's CDR3 is CATTWTGSGNQPQHF. Written as DNA, the CDR3 is TGTGCCACCACCTGGACAGGGTCGGGCAATCAGCCCCAGCATTTT.

V usage is TRBV7-2 and J usage is TRBJ1-5; no reliable D call. Trimming shortened V by 5 bases and J by 0 bases, and 8 bases separated the two germline ends. Looked up from germline, CDR1 is SGHTA and CDR2 is FQGNSA. The CDR3 runs 14 residues. The CDR3 reads CASSSQASNQPQHF. In DNA form, the CDR3 reads TGTGCCAGCAGCAGCCAAGCTAGCAATCAGCCCCAGCATTTT. The full variable domain, its missing parts supplied by reference TRBV7-2 and TRBJ1-5, is GAGVSQSPSNKVTEKGKDVELRCDPISGHTALYWYRQSLGQGLEFLIYFQGNSAPDKSGLPSDRFSAERTGGSVSTLTIQRTQQEDSAVYLCASSSQASNQPQHFGDGTRLSIL.

The V and J genes are TRBV30 and TRBJ2-5; D gene unclear. V shed 0 bases and J shed 5 bases, with 10 bases lying between them. The CDR3 has 13 amino acids. Germline V gene sequence: CDR1 GTSNPN, CDR2 SVGIG (reference sequence). CDR3 loop: CAWSVDLRETQYF. The CDR3 nucleotides read TGTGCCTGGAGTGTGGACCTTAGGGAGACCCAGTACTTC.

This clone was recorded once. This rearrangement joins TRBV4-1 to TRBJ1-2, with D perhaps TRBD1 (5 bases). CDR1 MGHRA and CDR2 YSYEKL come from the germline V gene. V was clipped by 4 bases and J by 0 bases, with 9 bases between them. There are 14 residues in the CDR3. The CDR3 DNA sequence: TGCGCCAGCAGCCGGGACGTTCCTAACTATGGCTACACCTTC. Protein: CASSRDVPNYGYTF.

This chain connects TRBV4-2 to TRBJ2-6; D remains unclear. In germline, CDR1 is LGHNA, CDR2 YNFKEQ. The CDR3 loop spans 15 amino acids. Trimming took off 4 bases at V and 0 bases at J, with 7 bases between the two ends. The CDR3 region has the DNA TGTGCCAGCAGCCCCCAGTCCTCTGGGGCCAACGTCCTGACTTTC. This translates into CASSPQSSGANVLTF.

The chain joins TRBV7-9 to TRBJ2-7, with TRBD2 matching over 8 bases. Trimming took 3 bases from V and 2 from J; bases not matched to a gene: 9. The CDR3 covers 16 residues. Per germline, CDR1 SEHNR and CDR2 FQNEAQ (reference sequence). The CDR3 bases are TGTGCCAGCAGCTTGGGGGTGGAGCGGGGGACCTACGAGCAGTACTTC. It yields the protein CASSLGVERGTYEQYF.